The present entry profiles one T cell receptor (beta chain) with its context. Its antigen remains unidentified. The assay used deep level. Here immunoSEQ multiplex PCR was the method, and the copy in TCRdb shows in-frame clones only, minus some. The sample holds millions of clones; approximately 93% are singletons and the top ten take 0.35% to 0.45%. The data originate from a study of shared clonotypes between healthy human individuals. General study findings and limits: Sampling covered blood only; tissue repertoires likely differ. Naive subsets usually exceeded memory subsets in estimated richness.

Sequencing was done on a sample of naive CD4+ T cells from PBMCs. The subset: CD45RA+ positively selected. The TCR was taken from a man between 18 and 35 years old in good health. Some clones in this sample may be carry-over from other donors' samples.

CDR3 nucleotides: TGCAGCGTTGAGGAGGGGGCACCGGACTATGGCTACACCTTC. This gives the protein CSVEEGAPDYGYTF. The chain links TRBV29-1 to TRBJ1-2; the match to TRBD1 covers 7 bases. Losses at the gene ends were 3 bases for V and 3 bases for J; bases not matched to a gene: 7. This CDR3 is built from 14 residues. Germline CDR1 SQVTM, CDR2 ANQGSEA.